This T cell receptor (beta chain) appears in the sequencing data of a study of cytotoxic CD8 clonotypes in ibrutinib-treated CLL. Study results and limitations: A rise in clonality was seen at ibrutinib response, and a fall back toward baseline was seen at progression.

Note on this clone: Its antigen is not known.

The table came from immunoSEQ multiplex PCR; TCRdb's copy has only in-frame clones and leaves some out. Seen here are hundreds of thousands of clones, 60% to 75% observed once, and the top ten hold 15%. Germline lookup yields CDR1 SGHNT and CDR2 YYREEE (reference sequence). This CDR3 is 14 amino acids long. The V and J ends lost 0 bases and 7 bases respectively, with 13 bases between them. The origin of this receptor is a human donor with chronic lymphocytic leukemia. The specimen was PBMCs, collected after 24 months of ibrutinib treatment. V gene TRBV5-4 combines with J gene TRBJ1-2; D is unclear. CDR3: CASSLALGDTGYTF. CDR3 coding DNA: TGTGCCAGCAGCTTGGCCCTAGGAGATACTGGCTACACCTTC.